This record looks at one T cell receptor (beta chain) sequence and its context. The protocol was immunoSEQ multiplex PCR, while the TCRdb copy is restricted to in-frame clones and leaves out a portion. The sample yields hundreds of thousands of clones, 70% to 90% seen once. These data come from a study of blood T cell repertoires in COVID-19. In the study overall: Italy, Spain and the United States were the sources of the convalescent and acute COVID-19 samples. From T cells, B-cell-depleted T cells, or PBMCs came the material, which was cDNA or gDNA.

This CDR3 comprises 14 residues. The V gene's germline CDR1 is LNHDA and CDR2 SQIVND (reference sequence). V was trimmed by 0 bases and J by 3 bases, leaving 9 bases between them. The sequence was obtained from a man younger than 35 with active or convalescent COVID-19. Sequencing used peripheral blood. The chain combines TRBV19 with TRBJ2-7; D call uncertain. The CDR3 is CASSIDLSGYEQYF. CDR3 bases: TGTGCCAGTAGTATAGATCTCTCGGGCTACGAGCAGTACTTC.